These 26 T cell receptor beta chains originate from one sample sequenced in a study of T cells after yellow fever vaccination. TCRdb re-analysed the 5' RACE reads in MiXCR, keeping a single row per CDR3 protein. The sample holds around 310,000 distinct CDR3 sequences, roughly 3.5% seen once. The specimen was PBMCs, collected on the day of the yellow fever booster vaccination. Every receptor here comes from a young man who received the YFV17D yellow fever vaccine.

The chain is built from TRBV6-6 and TRBJ2-7; D possibly corresponds to TRBD1 (6 bases). V lost 10 bases and J lost 2, with 12 bases in between. This CDR3 region has 12 residues. Germline V gives CDR1 MNHNY, CDR2 SVGAGI (reference sequence). CDR3 in amino acids: CATGTPAYEQYF. The CDR3 DNA follows: TGTGCCACCGGGACACCCGCCTACGAGCAGTACTTC.

This clonotype was counted at least ten times. This sequence joins TRBV7-2 and TRBJ2-7, with 7 positions matching TRBD2. V gave up 4 bases and J gave up 2 bases; unmatched junction bases: 5. CDR1 is SGHTA, CDR2 FQGNSA, per germline. The CDR3 spans 14 residues. This CDR3 is CASSYQTSTYEQYV. DNA for the CDR3: TGTGCCAGCAGCTACCAGACTAGCACCTACGAGCAGTACGTC.

Ten or more counts support this clonotype. The chain carries TRBV4-3 and TRBJ2-2; 8 nucleotides line up with TRBD1. This CDR3 has 14 amino acids. The junction had 1 base not matched to a gene; V was cut back by 4 bases and J by 3 bases. CDR1 and CDR2 from the germline V gene are LGHNA and YSLEER. The CDR3 sequence is CASSRQGHTGELFF. The DNA of the CDR3 is TGCGCCAGCAGCCGACAGGGGCACACCGGGGAGCTGTTTTTT.

The genes are TRBV9 and TRBJ2-3, with D possibly matching TRBD2 (6 bases). This CDR3 spans 15 amino acids. CDR1 is SGDLS and CDR2 is YYNGEE in the germline V gene. The V and J ends lost 0 bases and 2 bases respectively, with 10 bases between them. The CDR3 nucleotides are TGTGCCAGCAGCGTAGCTGGGGGGTACACAGATACGCAGTATTTT. This gives the protein CASSVAGGYTDTQYF. Supplemented by reference TRBV9 and TRBJ2-3, the full variable domain reads DSGVTQTPKHLITATGQRVTLRCSPRSGDLSVYWYQQSLDQGLQFLIQYYNGEERAKGNILERFSAQQFPDLHSELNLSSLELGDSALYFCASSVAGGYTDTQYFGPGTRLTVL.

This clonotype was seen many times. The J gene is TRBJ1-4, the V gene TRBV27, with TRBD1 identical over 9 bases. CDR1 and CDR2 (germline): MNHEY, SMNVEV (reference sequence). The V gene end was trimmed by 6 bases and the J gene end by 6 bases; junction bases not matched to a gene: 8. The CDR3 spans 15 residues. This chain's CDR3 is CASSVSGTGYEKLFF. For the CDR3, the DNA is TGTGCCAGCAGCGTATCCGGGACAGGGTATGAAAAACTGTTTTTT. The full variable domain, with the rest looked up from reference TRBV27 and TRBJ1-4, is EAQVTQNPRYLITVTGKKLTVTCSQNMNHEYMSWYRQDPGLGLRQIYYSMNVEVTDKGDVPEGYKVSRKEKRNFPLILESPSPNQTSLYFCASSVSGTGYEKLFFGSGTQLSVL.

This clonotype was seen only a few times. The chain is built from TRBV11-2 and TRBJ2-7; D not resolved. From germline, CDR1 is SGHAT and CDR2 FQNNGV. V shed 1 base and J shed 2 bases, with 12 bases lying between them. There are 15 residues in the CDR3. For the CDR3, the DNA is TGTGCCAGCAGCTTAGGAACTGCGATTCCCTACGAGCAGTACTTC. This sequence encodes CASSLGTAIPYEQYF.

This clonotype was detected only a few times. The chain carries TRBV7-2 and TRBJ2-2; D ambiguous. V was cut by 2 bases and J by 2 bases, with 3 bases left in between. This CDR3 contains 13 residues. From germline, CDR1 is SGHTA and CDR2 FQGNSA. The CDR3 here is CASSLFNTGELFF. CDR3 bases: TGTGCCAGCAGCTTATTTAACACCGGGGAGCTGTTTTTT.

V gene TRBV4-3 combines with J gene TRBJ2-5, with D possibly TRBD1 on 7 matching bases. V lost 6 bases and J lost 3, with 14 bases in between. The germline V gene has CDR1 LGHNA and CDR2 YSLEER. The CDR3 is 14 residues long. The CDR3 nucleotides are TGCGCCAGCAGTCGGAGGGACAGTAAAGAGACCCAGTACTTC. Translation: CASSRRDSKETQYF.

This clonotype came up many times. This rearrangement joins TRBV11-2 to TRBJ2-1; the match to TRBD1 covers 7 bases. The CDR3 spans 18 residues. Germline CDR1 is SGHAT and CDR2 is FQNNGV. V gave up 1 base and J gave up 3 bases; unmatched junction bases: 12. The CDR3 reads CASSLGESGQRFYNEQFF. The CDR3 DNA follows: TGTGCCAGCAGCTTAGGAGAATCGGGACAGAGGTTCTACAATGAGCAGTTCTTC.

The chain is built from TRBV12-3 or TRBV12-4 and TRBJ1-2, with D uncertain. The CDR3 extends over 13 amino acids. V shed 3 bases and J shed 8 bases, with 13 bases lying between them. The CDR3 bases are TGTGCCAGCAGTTTTCACCAGGCTGGGGGCTACACCTTC. It yields the protein CASSFHQAGGYTF.

This clonotype was counted only a few times. The chain links TRBV24-1 to TRBJ2-3, with 7 bases that match TRBD1. The CDR3 loop spans 16 amino acids. Germline CDR1 reads KGHDR; CDR2 reads SFDVKD. The trim removed 10 bases at V and 6 bases at J, leaving 18 bases unmatched. CDR3 nucleotides: TGTGCCACGTCACAACCCCGGGACAGACAACGGGATACGCAGTATTTT. This codes for CATSQPRDRQRDTQYF.

This clonotype was seen ten or more times. The rearrangement joins TRBV5-1 to TRBJ1-4, with D maybe TRBD1 (6 bases). The CDR3 is made up of 15 amino acids. V was cut by 0 bases and J by 7 bases, with 13 bases left in between. From germline, CDR1 is SGHRS and CDR2 YFSETQ. For the CDR3, the DNA is TGCGCCAGCAGCTTGGGTCCAGGGGAGAGTGAAAAACTGTTTTTT. Translating gives CASSLGPGESEKLFF.

The table lists this clonotype with many counts. The chain couples TRBV9 to TRBJ2-1, with TRBD2 matching 8 bases. Germline V CDR1 and CDR2: SGDLS, YYNGEE. CDR3 size: 16 residues. The ends lost 3 bases at V and 3 bases at J; junction bases unmatched: 8. CDR3 DNA sequence: TGTGCCAGCAGCGGCCGGCGACTAGCGAGCTACAATGAGCAGTTCTTC. As protein: CASSGRRLASYNEQFF.

This clonotype was seen at least ten times. The rearrangement joins TRBV7-2 to TRBJ1-6, with 9 positions matching TRBD1. The CDR3 consists of 13 residues. The germline V gene encodes CDR1 SGHTA and CDR2 FQGNSA. V was clipped by 6 bases and J by 10 bases; unmatched bases: 4. CDR3 region: CASSRQGGSPLHF. The DNA for the CDR3 is TGTGCCAGCAGTCGACAGGGGGGGTCACCCCTCCACTTT. Complete variable domain (other parts from reference TRBV7-2 and TRBJ1-6): GAGVSQSPSNKVTEKGKDVELRCDPISGHTALYWYRQSLGQGLEFLIYFQGNSAPDKSGLPSDRFSAERTGGSVSTLTIQRTQQEDSAVYLCASSRQGGSPLHFGNGTRLTVT.

CDR3 protein: CASTFSGGYEQYF. In DNA form, the CDR3 reads TGTGCCAGCACGTTTAGCGGGGGCTACGAGCAGTACTTC. The gene calls are TRBV2 and TRBJ2-7, with TRBD2 matching 9 bases. V lost 7 bases and J lost 3; bases outside the gene matches: 4. CDR1 SNHLY and CDR2 FYNNEI come from the germline V gene. This CDR3 region has 13 residues.

The chain recombines TRBV5-1 with TRBJ2-6, with D unresolved. The CDR3 spans 16 residues. V was pared by 1 base and J by 2 bases, with 10 bases between. Germline-derived CDR1 and CDR2 are SGHRS and YFSETQ. CDR3 in amino acids: CASSLLPTTGANVLTF. The CDR3 region has the DNA TGCGCCAGCAGCTTGCTCCCGACAACTGGGGCCAACGTCCTGACTTTC.

The chain carries TRBV7-9 and TRBJ1-1; no reliable D call. There are 13 residues in the CDR3. From germline, CDR1 is SEHNR and CDR2 FQNEAQ (reference sequence). Trimming cost V 2 bases and J 11 bases, with 15 bases left between them. The CDR3 loop reads CASSLSNTGDAFF. CDR3 bases: TGTGCCAGCAGCTTATCGAATACGGGAGACGCTTTCTTT.

This clonotype was observed many times. V usage is TRBV6-2 or TRBV6-3 and J usage is TRBJ1-2, with TRBD1 matching over 7 bases. V shed 0 bases, J shed 2 bases, and the junction held 12 bases outside the gene matches. Germline CDR1 and CDR2: MNHEY and SVGEGT. The CDR3 runs 18 residues. The CDR3 DNA sequence: TGTGCCAGCAGTTACTCCGCAGGGGACAGTACACCGAACTATGGCTACACCTTC. This codes for CASSYSAGDSTPNYGYTF.

This clonotype has at least ten counts. This chain connects TRBV7-9 to TRBJ1-2; D not certain. The germline gives CDR1 SEHNR, CDR2 FQNEAQ (reference sequence). Trimming took 0 bases from V and 5 from J, leaving 4 bases between them. CDR3 size: 12 residues. DNA for the CDR3: TGTGCCAGCAGCTTAGCGGTATATGGCTACACCTTC. Its translation is CASSLAVYGYTF.

This clonotype appeared a few times. The V call is TRBV2, the J call TRBJ1-1; tentatively, D is TRBD1 (6 bases). The CDR3 totals 17 residues. In germline, CDR1 is SNHLY, CDR2 FYNNEI. V was cut by 8 bases and J by 3 bases, with 25 bases left in between. CDR3 DNA sequence: TGTGCCAGCGAACCCCGGACAGCTCGAGAGACCCACACTGAAGCTTTCTTT. This sequence encodes CASEPRTARETHTEAFF. Filled out from reference TRBV2 and TRBJ1-1, the complete variable domain reads EPEVTQTPSHQVTQMGQEVILRCVPISNHLYFYWYRQILGQKVEFLVSFYNNEISEKSEIFDDQFSVERPDGSNFTLKIRSTKLEDSAMYFCASEPRTARETHTEAFFGQGTRLTVV.

In this sample, this clonotype turned up many times. This chain uses TRBV6-6 with TRBJ2-7; 8 nucleotides line up with TRBD2. The CDR3 has 16 amino acids. J was trimmed by 0 bases and V by 6 bases; bases with no gene match: 10. Germline V gives CDR1 MNHNY, CDR2 SVGAGI (reference sequence). The CDR3 DNA reads as TGTGCCAGCAGCTCGCGGGGGGCCATATTCTCCTACGAGCAGTACTTC. As protein: CASSSRGAIFSYEQYF.

V usage is TRBV18 and J usage is TRBJ1-1; TRBD1 agrees at 7 bases. The CDR3 spans 14 residues. The J segment lost 2 bases and the V segment lost 4 bases, leaving 4 bases of the junction unmatched. Germline CDR1 reads KGHSH; CDR2 reads LQKENI. CDR3 sequence (DNA): TGTGCCAGCTCACTACGGGACAGTAACACTGAAGCTTTCTTT. This translates into CASSLRDSNTEAFF.

This chain connects TRBV7-2 to TRBJ2-5; TRBD2 agrees at 8 bases. V trimming: 3 bases; J trimming: 2 bases; junction bases outside the gene matches: 11. This CDR3 is built from 17 residues. Germline V gene data show CDR1 as SGHTA and CDR2 as FQGNSA. The CDR3 protein is CASSLGLGIAGQETQYF. The CDR3 nucleotides read TGTGCCAGCAGCTTGGGACTAGGAATTGCGGGGCAAGAGACCCAGTACTTC.

This clonotype was detected many times. This chain connects TRBV6-1 to TRBJ1-5, with 9 bases lining up with TRBD1. CDR1 and CDR2 from the germline V gene are MNHNS and SASEGT. Trimming cost V 3 bases and J 6 bases; bases outside gene matches: 27. The CDR3 totals 22 residues. In DNA form, the CDR3 reads TGTGCCAGCAGTGATGGAGAAATTCGGGACAGGGTTGTTTGGGGGGACTCTCAGCCCCAGCATTTT. It is translated as CASSDGEIRDRVVWGDSQPQHF.

The sample holds many counts of this clonotype. J is TRBJ2-5 and V is TRBV11-2; 9 bases fit TRBD2. Germline CDR1 reads SGHAT; CDR2 reads FQNNGV. V shed 2 bases, J shed 0 bases, and the junction held 7 bases outside the gene matches. This CDR3 region has 17 residues. Here the CDR3 reads CASSLSPSGEYQETQYF. The CDR3 bases are TGTGCCAGCAGCTTATCGCCTAGCGGGGAGTACCAAGAGACCCAGTACTTC.

This clonotype occurred a few times. V gene TRBV9 combines with J gene TRBJ2-1; 9 bases fit TRBD1. From germline, CDR1 is SGDLS and CDR2 YYNGEE. This CDR3 has 15 amino acids. Trimming cost V 3 bases and J 4 bases; bases outside gene matches: 5. The CDR3 DNA reads TGTGCCAGCAGCGGCGGGGGACAGGGATACAATGAGCAGTTCTTC. It specifies CASSGGGQGYNEQFF.